Included here is one TCR beta chain sequence, with context. Its specificity is not known. This sample stems from a study of T-cell memory formation after mild COVID-19. Study results and limitations: Pre-infection memory already had some responding clones, implying cross-reactive memory joined.

TCRdb independently ran MiXCR on the 5' RACE reads; one entry per CDR3 protein. Of around 190,000 distinct CDR3 sequences listed, around a sixth are singletons. Germline loops: CDR1 DFQATT, CDR2 SNEGSKA (reference sequence). The CDR3 is 14 amino acids. The ends were cut back, 6 bases at V and 1 base at J, with 14 bases in the middle. The chain couples TRBV20-1 to TRBJ2-3, with a possible D match to TRBD2 (6 bases). The receptor's source is a man between 18 and 29 years old who had mild COVID-19 (a few samples of this study predate the infection). Cell type and time point are not known. The source material was PBMCs or a T cell subset sorted from them (not recorded which). CDR3 nucleotides: TGCAGTGCAAGGGACTCGCTTGGCACAGATACGCAGTATTTT. Its translation: CSARDSLGTDTQYF.